This T cell receptor (beta chain) was found in a study of response to subunit inactivated influenza vaccine. Study-level results: There was a suggestion from the authors that each seasonal influenza vaccination recruits few new T cells.

MiXCR, run by TCRdb on the RT-PCR reads, gives a single entry per CDR3 protein. The data hold about 480,000 distinct CDR3 sequences, with about 25% observed a single time. Regarding this clonotype: Its antigen is undetermined.

Germline CDR1 MNHEY, CDR2 SVGEGT. The CDR3 contains 15 residues. The V and J ends lost 0 bases and 15 bases respectively, with 21 bases between them. This sample comprised CD4+ T cells sorted from PBMCs, obtained around 5 days after vaccination. The clonotype was recovered from a man aged 45 to 65 who received an inactivated influenza vaccine. The chain combines TRBV6-2 or TRBV6-3 with TRBJ2-1; D possibly matches TRBD1 or TRBD2 (6 bases each). The CDR3 DNA sequence: TGTGCCAGCAGTTACTCGCGGGCAGGGGAGGTCAGGTCGTTCTTC. It specifies CASSYSRAGEVRSFF.